The source of this TCR beta chain is a study of Ad26.COV2.S vaccination and SARS-CoV-2 variants. Trimming took 5 bases from V and 9 from J; bases not matched to a gene: 5. The CDR3 extends over 13 amino acids. Treatment in this sample: over 15 received Ad26.COV2.S at low or high dose, single or two shots; several received placebo; per-sample allocation not given. Samples came from day 63 after the first vaccine or placebo injection. The data were produced by immunoSEQ multiplex PCR, yet TCRdb's version contains in-frame clones alone and is incomplete. The data hold some 450,000 clones, with less than 95% observed a single time.

The material sequenced was peripheral blood, taken in a trial of Ad26.COV2.S vaccine versus placebo. The receptor was derived from a person between 18 and 60 years old who received the Ad26.COV2.S COVID-19 vaccine or a placebo. This rearrangement joins TRBV12-3 or TRBV12-4 to TRBJ2-1, with 9 bases identical to TRBD2. The CDR3 here is CASSQGLAREQFF. The CDR3 DNA reads TGTGCCAGCAGTCAGGGACTAGCTCGTGAGCAGTTCTTC.